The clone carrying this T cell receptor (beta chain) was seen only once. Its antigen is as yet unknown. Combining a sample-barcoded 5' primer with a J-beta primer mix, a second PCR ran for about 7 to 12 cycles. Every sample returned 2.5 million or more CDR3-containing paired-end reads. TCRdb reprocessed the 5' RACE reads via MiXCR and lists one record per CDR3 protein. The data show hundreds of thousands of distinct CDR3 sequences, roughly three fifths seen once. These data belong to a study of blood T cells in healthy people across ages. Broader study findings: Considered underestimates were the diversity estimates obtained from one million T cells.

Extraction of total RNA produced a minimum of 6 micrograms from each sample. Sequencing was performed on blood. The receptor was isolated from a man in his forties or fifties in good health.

The CDR3 nucleotides read TGTGCCAGCAGAATCAAAGACAGGGGTTTCACAGATACGCAGTATTTT. Translation: CASRIKDRGFTDTQYF. This rearrangement joins TRBV13 to TRBJ2-3, with 8 bases identical to TRBD1. V gave up 6 bases and J gave up 2 bases; unmatched junction bases: 10. The CDR3 is made up of 16 amino acids. Germline CDR1 PRHDT, CDR2 FYEKMQ (reference sequence).